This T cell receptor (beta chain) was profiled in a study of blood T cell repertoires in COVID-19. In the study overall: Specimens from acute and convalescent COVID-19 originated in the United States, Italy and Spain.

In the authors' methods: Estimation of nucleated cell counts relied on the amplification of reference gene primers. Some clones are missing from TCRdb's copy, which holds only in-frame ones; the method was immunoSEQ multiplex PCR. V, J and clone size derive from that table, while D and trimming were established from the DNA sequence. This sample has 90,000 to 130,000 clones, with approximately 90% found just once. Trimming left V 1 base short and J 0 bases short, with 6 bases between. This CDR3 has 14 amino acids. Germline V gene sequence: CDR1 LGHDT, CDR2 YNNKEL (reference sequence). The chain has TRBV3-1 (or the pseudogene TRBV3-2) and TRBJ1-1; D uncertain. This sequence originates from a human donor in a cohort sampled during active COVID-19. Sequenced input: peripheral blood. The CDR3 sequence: CASSQVPMNTEAFF. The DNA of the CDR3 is TGTGCCAGCAGCCAAGTGCCTATGAACACTGAAGCTTTCTTT.